The clone carrying this T cell receptor (beta chain) has only a few counts. Its antigen is not known. As to time point: pre-sensitization, week 0. Described treatment: therapeutic diphenylcyclopropenone sensitization with weekly scalp DPC. The study drew its donors from alopecia patients who were 18 to 70 years old and suitable for DPC. Via MiXCR, TCRdb re-called the RACE reads, giving one row per CDR3 protein. The table includes about 380,000 distinct CDR3 sequences, approximately 5.1% detected once. This specimen comes from a study of human T cells and chemical hapten exposure. As for the study in general: A 2 cm by 2 cm inner upper arm patch received 2% DPC for sensitization.

Whole-study findings and limits: TCRs at high frequency, those above 1 in 1000, did not change with DPC sensitization.

This clonotype was obtained from a woman in her fifties or sixties with alopecia areata. Some clones in this sample may be carry-over from other donors' samples. The material was whole blood, obtained in connection with sensitization to the hapten diphenylcyclopropenone (DPC).

For the CDR3, the DNA is TGTGCCAGCAGTTTGGGAGGGAGGGGAAACATTCAGTACTTC. Translation: CASSLGGRGNIQYF. The chain joins TRBV12-3 or TRBV12-4 to TRBJ2-4; 7 nucleotides agree with TRBD2. The CDR3 contains 14 residues. The J segment lost 6 bases and the V segment lost 3 bases, leaving 5 bases of the junction unmatched.